The 9 T cell receptor beta chains in this list originate from one sample, sequenced in a study of T cells in narcolepsy. Repertoires were generated with immunoSEQ multiplex PCR, while TCRdb's copy carries only in-frame clones and drops some. The sample includes about 15,000 clones, 85% of them seen just once. Sequencing was performed on memory (CD45RA-) CD4+ T cells from blood. Source of these receptors: a human donor in good health.

Here the CDR3 reads CASSRTGGGWGTDTQYF. The CDR3 bases are TGTGCCAGCAGTAGGACAGGGGGCGGGTGGGGCACAGATACGCAGTATTTT. The V gene is TRBV7-2, the J gene TRBJ2-3, with 11 bases identical to TRBD1. V lost 6 bases, J lost 1 base, and 9 bases stayed unmatched. Per the germline V gene, CDR1 is SGHTA and CDR2 is FQGNSA. The CDR3 extends over 17 amino acids.

The chain joins TRBV7-8 to TRBJ1-5; perhaps TRBD1 as D (5 bases). V shed 5 bases and J shed 3 bases, with 14 bases lying between them. Germline V gives CDR1 SGHVS, CDR2 FQNEAQ. There are 15 residues in the CDR3. CDR3 sequence (DNA): TGTGCCAGCAGCCAAGCCGGGACTCCCAATCAGCCCCAGCATTTT. Its protein product is CASSQAGTPNQPQHF.

The chain employs TRBV2 and TRBJ2-6; D possibly corresponds to TRBD2 (5 bases). The V end was cut by 8 bases, the J end by 2 bases, with 13 bases between. The CDR3 is 15 residues long. Germline loops: CDR1 SNHLY, CDR2 FYNNEI. The CDR3 loop reads CASSEDLAGANVLTF. In DNA, the CDR3 is TGTGCCAGCTCGGAGGACCTAGCTGGGGCCAACGTCCTGACTTTC.

This chain connects TRBV6-5 to TRBJ1-2; weak D call: TRBD1 (5 bases). The germline V gene encodes CDR1 MNHEY and CDR2 SVGAGI. The CDR3 runs 14 residues. V lost 5 bases, J lost 6 bases, and 16 bases lay in between. CDR3: CASSRQYGSNGYTF. CDR3 nucleotide sequence: TGTGCCAGCAGTCGACAGTACGGAAGCAATGGCTACACCTTC.

This clone was observed a few times. The gene calls are TRBV14 and TRBJ2-2; TRBD2 might be the D (6 bases). The CDR3 is 12 residues long. Germline CDR1 reads SGHDN; CDR2 reads FVKESK. Trimming shortened V by 6 bases and J by 7 bases, and 9 bases separated the two germline ends. The CDR3 DNA follows: TGTGCCAGCAGATCAGCGGGCGGGGAGCTGTTTTTT. It yields the protein CASRSAGGELFF.

The chain couples TRBV10-1 to TRBJ2-1, with 9 bases aligning to TRBD1. CDR3 length equals 13 residues. Germline CDR1 and CDR2: WNHNN and SYGVQD (reference sequence). The ends lost 8 bases at V and 7 bases at J; junction bases unmatched: 6. Written as DNA, the CDR3 is TGCGCCAGCTCCGGGACAGGGTTTAATGAGCAGTTCTTC. Amino acids: CASSGTGFNEQFF.

The J gene is TRBJ2-7, the V gene TRBV19, with TRBD1 identical over 7 bases. The CDR3 extends over 14 amino acids. Germline assignment: CDR1 LNHDA and CDR2 SQIVND (reference sequence). Germline trimming cut 4 bases from V and 2 bases from J; bases unmatched to any gene: 5. The DNA for the CDR3 is TGTGCCAGTAGTACCACCGGGACAGCCTACGAGCAGTACTTC. Translated, it gives CASSTTGTAYEQYF.

V is TRBV18 and J is TRBJ1-1; D unresolved. Per the germline V gene, CDR1 is KGHSH and CDR2 is LQKENI. The CDR3 contains 14 residues. Deletions cut 3 bases from V and 3 bases from J, with 11 bases between. In nucleotides, the CDR3 is TGTGCCAGCTCACCCAATAACCGGGACACTGAAGCTTTCTTT. Protein product: CASSPNNRDTEAFF.

The V gene is TRBV21-1, the J gene TRBJ2-1; the table gives TRBD2 as D, unverified against the DNA. TRBV21-1 is recorded as a pseudogene. The CDR3 is 19 residues long. In nucleotides, the CDR3 is TGTGCCAGCAGGAAGGGACTAGCGGGAGGCCTAAGCTCCTACAATGAGCAGTTCTTC. Translating it yields CASRKGLAGGLSSYNEQFF.